This T cell receptor beta chain was sequenced for a study of human T cells and chemical hapten exposure. In regard to this clonotype: One end of the junction varies from germline; a read error may be responsible.

TCRdb reanalysed the RACE reads using MiXCR and keeps one entry per CDR3 protein. This table holds roughly 100,000 distinct CDR3 sequences, around 10% found once. Time point in this sample: pre-sensitization, week 0. The sample's treatment: therapeutic diphenylcyclopropenone sensitization with weekly scalp DPC. Drawing of blood took place ahead of applying each patch test. Germline lookup yields CDR1 PRHDT and CDR2 FYEKMQ (reference sequence). This CDR3 has 14 amino acids. The chain combines TRBV13 with TRBJ1-3; D gene uncertain. The receptor comes from a middle-aged woman with alopecia areata. Some clones in this sample may be carry-over from other donors' samples. The material sequenced was whole blood, taken in connection with sensitization to the hapten diphenylcyclopropenone (DPC). CDR3 DNA: TGTGCCAGCAGCCTCCAAAGCTCTGGAAACACCACATATTTT. Protein sequence: CASSLQSSGNTTYF.